Presented here are 13 T cell receptor beta chains from one specimen sequenced in a study of shared clonotypes between healthy human individuals. The assay was immunoSEQ multiplex PCR, and TCRdb's table has in-frame clones only and misses some. Of about 470,000 clones detected, about 85% appear once; the ten largest clones hold 13%. Sequencing was done on a sample of PBMCs. Receptors originate from a middle-aged woman in good health. Some clones in this sample may be carry-over from other donors' samples.

This clone showed up just once. The chain joins TRBV29-1 to TRBJ1-3, with 7 bases identical to TRBD1. This CDR3 has 16 amino acids. Germline loops: CDR1 SQVTM, CDR2 ANQGSEA. V was pared by 3 bases and J by 0 bases, with 8 bases of the junction left unmatched. In nucleotides, the CDR3 is TGCAGCGTTGATGTGGGAGGGGGCACCTCTGGAAACACCATATATTTT. This gives the protein CSVDVGGGTSGNTIYF.

CDR3 residues: CASSVDRGRSYEQYF. DNA of the CDR3: TGCGCCAGCAGCGTGGACAGGGGCAGATCCTACGAGCAGTACTTC. The chain couples TRBV4-1 to TRBJ2-7, with 9 bases fitting TRBD1. The CDR3 consists of 15 residues. Germline CDR1 is MGHRA and CDR2 is YSYEKL. After removal of 5 bases from V and 1 base from J, the junction contained 6 bases not matched to a gene.

This clone has only a few counts. The V gene is TRBV11-1, the J gene TRBJ1-1; D remains unclear. Between the trimmed V and J ends, which lost 5 bases and 0 bases, there was a span of 7 bases. CDR1 SGHAT and CDR2 FQDESV come from the germline V gene (reference sequence). The CDR3 length is 13 residues. The CDR3 nucleotides read TGTGCCAGCAGCCAACAAATGAACACTGAAGCTTTCTTT. Residues: CASSQQMNTEAFF.

The chain recombines TRBV5-6 with TRBJ1-5, with D perhaps matching TRBD1 (5 bases). Trimming removed 3 bases at V and 2 bases at J, with 12 bases between. Germline V lookup: CDR1 SGHDT, CDR2 YYEEEE. The CDR3 runs to 15 residues. For the CDR3, the DNA is TGTGCCAGCAGCTCTTTTGGGGGGGGCAATCAGCCCCAGCATTTT. Residues: CASSSFGGGNQPQHF.

About this clone: Other DNA sequences of this sample code for an identical CDR3. The chain employs TRBV30 and TRBJ2-5; possibly TRBD2 for D (6 bases). The CDR3 contains 13 residues. Per germline, CDR1 GTSNPN and CDR2 SVGIG (reference sequence). V lost 0 bases and J lost 4, with 9 bases in between. The CDR3 DNA follows: TGTGCCTGGAGTGTACGCGGGGCAGAGACCCAGTACTTC. Translating gives CAWSVRGAETQYF.

The CDR3 sequence is CASSPGQEVWTEAFF. Here the CDR3 DNA reads TGTGCCAGCAGCCCGGGACAGGAGGTATGGACTGAAGCTTTCTTT. V gene TRBV7-2 combines with J gene TRBJ1-1, with TRBD1 identical over 8 bases. V trimming: 5 bases; J trimming: 5 bases; junction bases outside the gene matches: 10. The CDR3 extends over 15 amino acids. Germline V gene data show CDR1 as SGHTA and CDR2 as FQGNSA. The full variable domain, in which reference TRBV7-2 and TRBJ1-1 provide the parts outside the CDR3, is GAGVSQSPSNKVTEKGKDVELRCDPISGHTALYWYRQSLGQGLEFLIYFQGNSAPDKSGLPSDRFSAERTGGSVSTLTIQRTQQEDSAVYLCASSPGQEVWTEAFFGQGTRLTVV.

The rearrangement links TRBV30 to TRBJ1-1; TRBD1 matches 7 bases. V was clipped by 7 bases and J by 4 bases; unmatched bases: 6. Germline CDR1 reads GTSNPN; CDR2 reads SVGIG (reference sequence). There are 12 residues in the CDR3. The CDR3 nucleotides read TGTGCCTTCTCGGGACAGCCCACTGAAGCTTTCTTT. Translated, it gives CAFSGQPTEAFF. The full variable domain, its missing parts supplied by reference TRBV30 and TRBJ1-1, is SQTIHQWPATLVQPVGSPLSLECTVEGTSNPNLYWYRQAAGRGLQLLFYSVGIGQISSEVPQNLSASRPQDRQFILSSKKLLLSDSGFYLCAFSGQPTEAFFGQGTRLTVV.

This clone appeared a few times. This chain's CDR3 is CASSWYEQFF. CDR3 bases: TGTGCCAGCAGCTGGTACGAGCAGTTCTTC. V and J are TRBV5-8 and TRBJ2-1; unclear D gene. Deletions cut 3 bases from V and 10 bases from J, with 5 bases between. Germline V lookup: CDR1 SGHTS, CDR2 YDEGEE. CDR3 length: 10 residues.

This chain uses TRBV29-1 with TRBJ2-1, with D possibly matching TRBD2 (6 bases). The V gene's germline CDR1 is SQVTM and CDR2 ANQGSEA. The V end was cut by 4 bases, the J end by 2 bases, with 9 bases between. This CDR3 has 13 residues. CDR3 nucleotides: TGCAGCGTTGCGGGCGGGACCTACAATGAGCAGTTCTTC. It is translated as CSVAGGTYNEQFF.

This chain uses TRBV11-2 with TRBJ2-7; tentative D call: TRBD1 (5 bases). The CDR3 is made up of 14 amino acids. The germline CDR1 and CDR2 sequences are SGHAT and FQNNGV. V lost 3 bases, J lost 2 bases, and 11 bases lay in between. CDR3 DNA sequence: TGTGCCAGCAGCTTCTCTCAGGGAACCTACGAGCAGTACTTC. It codes for CASSFSQGTYEQYF.

The chain is built from TRBV5-1 and TRBJ2-1; 11 bases match TRBD2. The CDR3 covers 15 residues. Trimming at V came to 0 bases and at J to 9 bases, leaving 5 bases not matched to a gene. Germline V gene lookup returns CDR1 SGHRS and CDR2 YFSETQ. The CDR3 sequence: CASSLVLAGEREQFF. DNA of the CDR3: TGCGCCAGCAGCTTGGTACTAGCGGGAGAACGTGAGCAGTTCTTC.

The chain is built from TRBV30 and TRBJ2-2, with D unresolved. Per the germline V gene, CDR1 is GTSNPN and CDR2 is SVGIG (reference sequence). This CDR3 region has 11 residues. The V end was cut by 2 bases, the J end by 7 bases, with 5 bases between. The CDR3 DNA follows: TGTGCCTGGAGTTATTACGGGGAGCTGTTTTTT. It is translated as CAWSYYGELFF.

The chain joins TRBV7-2 to TRBJ2-3; D call uncertain. The CDR3 is made up of 14 amino acids. Looked up from germline, CDR1 is SGHTA and CDR2 is FQGNSA. V was clipped by 5 bases and J by 6 bases, with 15 bases between them. The CDR3 nucleotides read TGTGCCAGCAGCCCCGACTGGGCGGCGGATACGCAGTATTTT. Protein product: CASSPDWAADTQYF.